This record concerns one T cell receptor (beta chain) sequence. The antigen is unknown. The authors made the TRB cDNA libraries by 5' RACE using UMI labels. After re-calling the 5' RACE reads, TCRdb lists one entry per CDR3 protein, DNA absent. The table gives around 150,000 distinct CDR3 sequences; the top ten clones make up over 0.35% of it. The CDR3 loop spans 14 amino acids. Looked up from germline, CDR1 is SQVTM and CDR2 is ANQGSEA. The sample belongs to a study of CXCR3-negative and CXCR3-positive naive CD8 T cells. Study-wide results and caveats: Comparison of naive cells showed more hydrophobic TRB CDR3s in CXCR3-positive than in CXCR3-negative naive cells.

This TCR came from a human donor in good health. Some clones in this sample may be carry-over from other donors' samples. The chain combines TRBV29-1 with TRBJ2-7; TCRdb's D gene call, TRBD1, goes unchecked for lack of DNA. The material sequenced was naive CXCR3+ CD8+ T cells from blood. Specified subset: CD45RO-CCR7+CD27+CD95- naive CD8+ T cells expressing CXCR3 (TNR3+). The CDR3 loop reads CSAGGTGQPYEQYF.